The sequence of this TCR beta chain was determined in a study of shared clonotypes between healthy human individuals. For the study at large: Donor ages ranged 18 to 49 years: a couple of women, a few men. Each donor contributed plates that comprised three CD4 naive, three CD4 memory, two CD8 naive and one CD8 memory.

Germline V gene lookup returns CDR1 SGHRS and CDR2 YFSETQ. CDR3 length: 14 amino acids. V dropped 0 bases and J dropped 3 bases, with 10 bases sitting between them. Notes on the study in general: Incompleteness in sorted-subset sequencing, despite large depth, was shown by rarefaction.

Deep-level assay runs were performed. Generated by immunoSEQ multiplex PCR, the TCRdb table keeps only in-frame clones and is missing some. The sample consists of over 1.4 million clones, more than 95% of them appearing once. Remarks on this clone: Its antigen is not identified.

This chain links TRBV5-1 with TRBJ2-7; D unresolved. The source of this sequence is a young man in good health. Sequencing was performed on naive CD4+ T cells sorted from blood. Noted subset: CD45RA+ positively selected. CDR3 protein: CASSLGLGFYEQYF. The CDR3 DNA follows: TGCGCCAGCAGCTTGGGATTGGGGTTCTACGAGCAGTACTTC.